The clone carrying this T cell receptor beta chain was seen once. The antigen is undetermined. The data are from a study of Ad26.COV2.S vaccination and SARS-CoV-2 variants. Study-wide results and caveats: Measures of TCR breadth and depth may have fallen short of total T cell responses.

Clones were read by immunoSEQ multiplex PCR, and TCRdb kept only the in-frame ones, dropping some. The sample records hundreds of thousands of clones, 87% being singletons. Specified treatment: around 19 received Ad26.COV2.S at low or high dose, single or two shots; about 5 received placebo; per-sample allocation not given. The samples were gathered on day 63 after the first injection of vaccine or placebo. The vaccine delivered Wuhan-strain SARS-CoV-2 spike through an Ad26 vector. Looked up from germline, CDR1 is SGHDT and CDR2 is YYEEEE. Trimming left V 2 bases short and J 2 bases short, with 8 bases between. This CDR3 has 13 residues.

Specimen: peripheral blood, collected in a trial of Ad26.COV2.S vaccine versus placebo. This TCR was recovered from a person between 18 and 60 years old who received the Ad26.COV2.S COVID-19 vaccine or a placebo. This chain connects TRBV5-6 to TRBJ2-7; D gene uncertain. CDR3: CASSFIDTYEQYF. The CDR3 DNA follows: TGTGCCAGCAGCTTTATCGATACCTACGAGCAGTACTTC.